One and the same sample provided the 19 T cell receptor beta chains below, sequenced in a study of vaccination and CD4 T cells after COVID-19 (dated by TCRdb to the early 2020s). The sample's treatment or condition label, in plain terms: roughly 10-day PBMC culture with coronavirus spike peptide pools or control peptides (ViraFEST assay). These receptors lack a known antigen. Library preparation was by PCR. The reads were generated on an Illumina iSeq 100. TCR sequencing of DNA from cultured CD4+ T cells used the Oncomine TCR Beta short-read assay at the Johns Hopkins FTIC core. TCRdb reanalyzed the raw reads on its own, using fastp at Q25 for trimming and MiXCR for clone calling, and kept in-frame beta chains. Identical CDR3 protein sequences are pooled into one entry, listed with their most common genes and DNA. Recorded for this sample are 7,500 or so distinct CDR3 sequences; around four fifths of them occurred a single time. Of the sample, over 15% is held by the ten largest clones.

The sequencing input was CD4+ T cells from blood, cultured in vitro. All receptors derive from a human donor who had recovered from COVID-19.

The V call is TRBV19, the J call TRBJ2-2; possibly TRBD1 for D (6 bases). This CDR3 is built from 13 residues. V was clipped by 2 bases and J by 6 bases, with 7 bases between them. The germline gives CDR1 LNHDA, CDR2 SQIVND (reference sequence). The CDR3 DNA sequence: TGTGCCAGTAGTATACCAGGGGCCGGGGAGCTGTTTTTT. Protein: CASSIPGAGELFF.

J is TRBJ1-5 and V is TRBV7-2, with TRBD1 matching over 7 bases. Unmatched junction bases numbered 6, after V lost 1 base and J lost 0 bases. The CDR3 has 17 residues. The V gene's germline CDR1 is SGHTA and CDR2 FQGNSA. CDR3 DNA sequence: TGTGCCAGCAGCTTAGGCCAGGGGGGAGATAGCAATCAGCCCCAGCATTTT. Encoded protein: CASSLGQGGDSNQPQHF.

The table lists this clonotype with a count of one. V usage is TRBV6-2 or TRBV6-3 and J usage is TRBJ2-5; tentatively, D is TRBD2 (5 bases). Trimming took 5 bases from V and 5 from J, leaving 21 bases between them. Looked up from germline, CDR1 is MNHEY and CDR2 is SVGEGT. The CDR3 is 16 amino acids. The CDR3 DNA is TGTGCCAGCAGTAAACGAGCGGACTGGAGGCAGGAGACCCAGTACTTC. It translates to CASSKRADWRQETQYF.

The sample holds a few counts of this clonotype. The chain has TRBV20-1 and TRBJ1-3; no clear D gene. V gave up 6 bases and J gave up 3 bases, with 9 bases separating them. Germline-derived CDR1 and CDR2 are DFQATT and SNEGSKA (reference sequence). The CDR3 has 12 amino acids. The CDR3 DNA reads TGCAGTGCGGCGGTCCATGGAAACACCATATATTTT. Protein: CSAAVHGNTIYF.

This clonotype was seen more than once but under ten times. V gene TRBV28 combines with J gene TRBJ1-2; TRBD1 is a possible D gene (5 bases). Trimming removed 6 bases at V and 7 bases at J, with 15 bases between. This CDR3 spans 13 amino acids. Germline CDR1 is MDHEN and CDR2 is SYDVKM. The CDR3 DNA sequence: TGTGCCAGCAGCTCGGGACTTCTGCTTGGCTACACCTTC. It is translated as CASSSGLLLGYTF.

The chain employs TRBV20-1 and TRBJ2-2; TRBD2 matches at 9 bases. This CDR3 is built from 16 residues. Trimming took 2 bases from V and 2 from J; bases not matched to a gene: 6. Germline CDR1 and CDR2: DFQATT and SNEGSKA (reference sequence). CDR3 loop: CSARRRGRGNTGELFF. CDR3 DNA sequence: TGCAGTGCTAGAAGGCGCGGGAGGGGAAACACCGGGGAGCTGTTTTTT.

This chain joins TRBV7-9 and TRBJ1-6; tentatively, D is TRBD1 (6 bases). With 4 bases removed from V and 8 bases from J, the gap between germline ends came to 12 bases. The CDR3 covers 14 residues. Per the germline V gene, CDR1 is SEHNR and CDR2 is FQNEAQ (reference sequence). DNA for the CDR3: TGTGCCAGCAGCTCTGGACAGTCATATTCACCCCTCCACTTT. Its translation: CASSSGQSYSPLHF.

The chain is built from TRBV7-9 and TRBJ1-1, with D possibly being TRBD1 (6 bases). This CDR3 contains 15 residues. V gave up 5 bases and J gave up 4 bases, with 17 bases separating them. Germline V gene sequence: CDR1 SEHNR, CDR2 FQNEAQ (reference sequence). Written as DNA, the CDR3 is TGTGCCAGCAGCCGACAGGTAGGGTGGTCCACTGAAGCTTTCTTT. It translates to CASSRQVGWSTEAFF.

This clonotype occurred a few times. The V gene is TRBV19, the J gene TRBJ1-1; tentatively, D is TRBD1 (5 bases). Trimming left V 6 bases short and J 5 bases short, with 22 bases between. This CDR3 has 16 amino acids. Per the germline V gene, CDR1 is LNHDA and CDR2 is SQIVND (reference sequence). CDR3 DNA sequence: TGTGCCAGTAGCGAGGGGAGGGCGAGGGTTTGGACTGAAGCTTTCTTT. Amino acids: CASSEGRARVWTEAFF. The variable domain in full, with the rest retrieved from reference TRBV19 and TRBJ1-1, is DGGITQSPKYLFRKEGQNVTLSCEQNLNHDAMYWYRQDPGQGLRLIYYSQIVNDFQKGDIAEGYSVSREKKESFPLTVTSAQKNPTAFYLCASSEGRARVWTEAFFGQGTRLTVV.

This chain uses TRBV6-1 with TRBJ2-3; 9 bases map to TRBD2. The CDR3 sequence is 15 residues long. With V trimmed by 6 bases and J by 3 bases, 7 bases remained unmatched. Per the germline V gene, CDR1 is MNHNS and CDR2 is SASEGT. The CDR3 spells CASRTGTSPTDTQYF. CDR3 coding DNA: TGTGCCAGCAGGACCGGGACTAGCCCTACAGATACGCAGTATTTT.

This rearrangement joins TRBV7-2 to TRBJ2-7; 8 nucleotides align to TRBD2. This CDR3 has 15 amino acids. From germline, CDR1 is SGHTA and CDR2 FQGNSA. Germline trimming cut 7 bases from V and 6 bases from J; bases unmatched to any gene: 14. The CDR3 DNA reads as TGTGCCAGCATCCTCATAAGCGGGAGCTTCCGCGAGCAGTACTTC. Amino acid sequence: CASILISGSFREQYF.

This clonotype is classed as medium-sized. The V gene is TRBV18, the J gene TRBJ1-1, with 12 bases aligning to TRBD1. The trim removed 4 bases at V and 4 bases at J, leaving 7 bases unmatched. The germline gives CDR1 KGHSH, CDR2 LQKENI. The CDR3 contains 16 residues. CDR3 nucleotides: TGTGCCAGCTCACTCCGGGACAGGGGGCGTAGCACTGAAGCTTTCTTT. Protein product: CASSLRDRGRSTEAFF.

This rearrangement joins TRBV20-1 to TRBJ1-1, with a weak D call TRBD1 (6 bases). Germline V CDR1 and CDR2: DFQATT, SNEGSKA (reference sequence). The length of the CDR3 is 18 residues. Deletions cut 2 bases from V and 3 bases from J, with 25 bases between. The CDR3 region has the DNA TGCAGTGCTAGATCCATGGGTTTCTGGGGGCGGGATGACACTGAAGCTTTCTTT. Translation gives CSARSMGFWGRDDTEAFF.

This clonotype was found once. The V gene is TRBV6-1, the J gene TRBJ2-7, with D unclear. V lost 5 bases, J lost 2 bases, and 4 bases lay in between. Germline values: CDR1 MNHNS, CDR2 SASEGT. This CDR3 comprises 11 residues. DNA for the CDR3: TGTGCCAGCAGTCAGACCTACGAGCAGTACTTC. This sequence encodes CASSQTYEQYF.

The chain carries TRBV19 and TRBJ2-5; TRBD2 agrees at 8 bases. Germline CDR1 reads LNHDA; CDR2 reads SQIVND (reference sequence). The CDR3 has 18 amino acids. Unmatched junction bases numbered 17, after V lost 4 bases and J lost 4 bases. Here the CDR3 reads CASSTGISGTSRGETQYF. Written as DNA, the CDR3 is TGTGCCAGTAGTACCGGGATCTCCGGGACTAGTAGGGGAGAGACCCAGTACTTC.

This clonotype was seen just once. The chain combines TRBV28 with TRBJ2-3, with 11 bases lining up with TRBD2. The CDR3 is 14 amino acids. The junction had 2 bases not matched to a gene; V was cut back by 7 bases and J by 2 bases. Germline CDR1 reads MDHEN; CDR2 reads SYDVKM. CDR3 sequence reads: CASIAGGATDTQYF. The CDR3 DNA follows: TGTGCCAGCATAGCGGGAGGGGCCACAGATACGCAGTATTTT.

The chain is built from TRBV5-6 and TRBJ2-5, with D possibly TRBD2 on 5 matching bases. There are 13 residues in the CDR3. Trimming stripped 3 bases from V and 4 bases from J, with 10 bases between. Germline assignment: CDR1 SGHDT and CDR2 YYEEEE. CDR3 in amino acids: CASSSSGGETQYF. In DNA, the CDR3 is TGTGCCAGCAGCTCGAGTGGAGGAGAGACCCAGTACTTC.

This clonotype showed up just a few times. V and J are TRBV28 and TRBJ1-5, with TRBD1 matching over 9 bases. J lost 6 bases, V lost 6 bases, and 12 bases had no gene match. CDR3 length: 16 residues. Germline values: CDR1 MDHEN, CDR2 SYDVKM. The CDR3 DNA reads as TGTGCCAGCAGCATAGCCAACAGGGGGCGCGGTCAGCCCCAGCATTTT. It is translated as CASSIANRGRGQPQHF.

V and J are TRBV7-2 and TRBJ1-2, with 7 nucleotides matching TRBD1. CDR3 size: 13 residues. Germline V gene sequence: CDR1 SGHTA, CDR2 FQGNSA. After removal of 5 bases from V and 8 bases from J, the junction contained 8 bases not matched to a gene. The DNA for the CDR3 is TGTGCCAGCAGCCCCTCACAGGGGAGCGGCTACACCTTC. It translates to CASSPSQGSGYTF.